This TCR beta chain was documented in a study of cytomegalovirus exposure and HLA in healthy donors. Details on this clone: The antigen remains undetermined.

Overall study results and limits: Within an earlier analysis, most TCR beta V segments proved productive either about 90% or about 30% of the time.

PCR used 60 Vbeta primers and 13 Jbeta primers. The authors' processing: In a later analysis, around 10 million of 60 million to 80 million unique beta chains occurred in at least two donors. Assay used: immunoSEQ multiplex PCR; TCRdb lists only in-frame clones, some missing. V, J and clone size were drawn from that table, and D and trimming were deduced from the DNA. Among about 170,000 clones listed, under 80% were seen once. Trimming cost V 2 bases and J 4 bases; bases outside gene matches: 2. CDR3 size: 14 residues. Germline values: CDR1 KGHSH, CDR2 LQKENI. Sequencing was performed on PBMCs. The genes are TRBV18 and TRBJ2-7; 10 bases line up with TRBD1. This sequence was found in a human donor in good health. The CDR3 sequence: CASSPVGQGYEQYF. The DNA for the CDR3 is TGTGCCAGCTCACCAGTGGGACAGGGGTACGAGCAGTACTTC.